This T cell receptor beta chain emerged from a study of blood T cells in healthy people across ages. Study-level findings and limits: When set beside aged donors, long-lived donors presented more naive CD4+ cells and higher diversity. The fall in TCR beta diversity per million T cells was roughly linear with age.

This CDR3 has 14 amino acids. V gave up 6 bases and J gave up 1 base, with 7 bases separating them. CDR1 SNHLY and CDR2 FYNNEI come from the germline V gene. Russia was home to the donors, healthy Caucasian individuals aged about 6 to 90. PCR was performed a second time for about 6 to 12 cycles using a sample-barcoded 5' primer and a J-beta primer mix. Each TCR beta cDNA got a 12-nucleotide random molecular identifier. TCRdb passed the 5' RACE reads through MiXCR, listing each CDR3 protein once. The sample contains 1,800,000 or so distinct CDR3 sequences, around 42% of which appear only once. Concerning this clonotype: Its antigen is as yet unknown.

The rearrangement links TRBV2 to TRBJ2-6; no clear D. Input material: blood. The sequence derives from a human donor in good health. The CDR3 DNA sequence: TGTGCCAGCAGGGGAAGGTCTGGGGCCAACGTCCTGACTTTC. Protein sequence: CASRGRSGANVLTF. The full variable domain, completed using reference TRBV2 and TRBJ2-6, is EPEVTQTPSHQVTQMGQEVILRCVPISNHLYFYWYRQILGQKVEFLVSFYNNEISEKSEIFDDQFSVERPDGSNFTLKIRSTKLEDSAMYFCASRGRSGANVLTFGAGSRLTVL.